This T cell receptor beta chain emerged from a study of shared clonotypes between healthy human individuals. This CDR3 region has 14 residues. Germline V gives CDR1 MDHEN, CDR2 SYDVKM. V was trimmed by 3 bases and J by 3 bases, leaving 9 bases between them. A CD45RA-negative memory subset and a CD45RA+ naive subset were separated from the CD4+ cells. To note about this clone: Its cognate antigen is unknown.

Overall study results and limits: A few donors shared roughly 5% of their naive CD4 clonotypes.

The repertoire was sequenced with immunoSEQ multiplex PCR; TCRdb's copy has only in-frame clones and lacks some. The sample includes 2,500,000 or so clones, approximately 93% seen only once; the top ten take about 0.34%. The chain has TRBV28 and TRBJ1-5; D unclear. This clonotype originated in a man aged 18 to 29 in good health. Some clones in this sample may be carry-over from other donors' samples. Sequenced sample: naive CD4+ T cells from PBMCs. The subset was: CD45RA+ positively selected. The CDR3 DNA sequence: TGTGCCAGCAGTTTCGGCGACAACAATCAGCCCCAGCATTTT. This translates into CASSFGDNNQPQHF.